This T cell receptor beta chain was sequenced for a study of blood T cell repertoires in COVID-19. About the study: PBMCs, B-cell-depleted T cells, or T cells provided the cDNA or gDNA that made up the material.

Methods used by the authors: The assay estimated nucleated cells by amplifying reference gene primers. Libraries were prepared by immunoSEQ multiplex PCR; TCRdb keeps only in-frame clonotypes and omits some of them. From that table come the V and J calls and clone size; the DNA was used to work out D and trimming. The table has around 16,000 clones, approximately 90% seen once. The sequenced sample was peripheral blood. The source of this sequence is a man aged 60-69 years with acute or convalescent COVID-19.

This CDR3 is CASSQDGEGGGSPLHF. In DNA, the CDR3 is TGCGCCAGCAGCCAAGATGGGGAAGGGGGTGGATCACCCCTCCACTTT. The chain links TRBV4-3 to TRBJ1-6, with D perhaps matching TRBD1 (6 bases). The V gene lost 0 bases and the J gene lost 10 bases, with 16 bases spanning the gap. Germline V lookup: CDR1 LGHNA, CDR2 YSLEER. The CDR3 is 16 amino acids.